The T cell receptor (beta chain) under discussion was sequenced for a study of spatial heterogeneity in lung cancer. Study as a whole: Alpha-chain sequences were consistently detected less often than beta-chain sequences. Each distinct TCR and UMI combination averaged more than ten appearances in raw reads.

Every TCR cDNA molecule bore its own unique molecular identifier. TCRdb redid the calling of the 5' RACE reads with MiXCR, one entry per CDR3 protein. In the table there are some 47,000 distinct CDR3 sequences, 7.6% of which are singletons. The CDR3 length is 17 residues. With V trimmed by 3 bases and J by 2 bases, 6 bases remained unmatched. Time point denoted: sample taken at primary tumor resection. Unsorted samples of tumor, nontumor lung or frozen PBMC had their whole RNA sequenced. Samples were obtained from about 72 donors, all untreated early-stage non-small cell lung cancer patients. The chain is built from TRBV12-3 or TRBV12-4 and TRBJ2-5, with TRBD2 matching 13 bases. The origin of this receptor is a female donor with early-stage non-small cell lung cancer. Sequences were derived from PBMCs, sampled at surgery. CDR3 coding DNA: TGTGCCAGCAGTTTGGGACTAGCGGGGTCTTGGCAAGAGACCCAGTACTTC. Its protein product is CASSLGLAGSWQETQYF.